This is a list of T cell receptor beta chains from one sample in a study of T-cell reconstitution after alpha-beta-depleted transplantation in children. TCRdb reprocessed the PCR reads via MiXCR and lists one record per CDR3 protein. The table includes about 1,000,000 distinct CDR3 sequences, about 31% detected once. The sample here was PBMCs, mostly from graft donor cells, taken 360 days after TCRalphabeta/CD19-depleted stem cell transplant. These receptors all come from a boy less than two years old who had a stem cell transplant for SCID, so the T cells may come from the graft donor. Each CDR3 is given with its conserved first and last residue. D genes are given only for firm matches. Only some rows state a clone size, as once, few, many or a class for expanded clones.

>TRBJ1-1|.|TRBV2|TRBD1
TGTGCCAGCAATACAGGGGGCTTAAGGTTGACTGAAGCTTTCTTT
CASNTGGLRLTEAFF
>TRBJ2-1|.|TRBV5-6|TRBD2
TGTGCCAGCAGCGATCGGACTAGCAGACATGAGCAGTTCTTC
CASSDRTSRHEQFF
>TRBJ1-2|.|TRBV7-2|.
TGTGCCAGCAGCTTACGTTGGCAGAGAAGCTATGGCTACACCTTC
CASSLRWQRSYGYTF
>TRBJ1-5|.|TRBV6-6|.
TGTGCCAGCACCTCTCCGGGAGGGCCCCAGCATTTT
CASTSPGGPQHF
>TRBJ2-3|few|TRBV19|TRBD1
TGTGCCACCACAGGGGGCGAGGGCACAGATACGCAGTATTTT
CATTGGEGTDTQYF
>TRBJ2-2|.|TRBV29-1|TRBD2
TGCAGTGCTGGAGCGGGGGGACTCGCGAACACCGGGGAGCTGTTTTTT
CSAGAGGLANTGELFF
>TRBJ2-3|few|TRBV6-4|.
TGTGCCAGCAGTGACTCCCCCATAGCAGCGTTGAGTACGCAGTATTTT
CASSDSPIAALSTQYF
>TRBJ2-2|.|TRBV7-9|.
TGTGCCCCTAAAGAAGGGGGTACCAGCACCGGGGAGCTGTTTTTT
CAPKEGGTSTGELFF
>TRBJ2-3|few|TRBV11-2|TRBD2
TGTGCCAGCAGCTCCAATATAGCGGGAGATACGCAGTATTTT
CASSSNIAGDTQYF
>TRBJ1-4|.|TRBV6-5|.
TGTGCCAGCAGTTACTTGGTGGATGAAAAACTGTTTTTT
CASSYLVDEKLFF
>TRBJ1-5|.|TRBV5-5|.
TGTGCCAGCAGCTTGGGGGGACACTATAGCAATCAGCCCCAGCATTTT
CASSLGGHYSNQPQHF
>TRBJ2-1|.|TRBV6-1|.
TGTGCCAGCAGTACGAGTTGGGGGGACTACAATGAGCAGTTCTTC
CASSTSWGDYNEQFF
>TRBJ1-2|.|TRBV4-2|.
TGTGCCAGCAGCCCTCGAACACCGGTGATTAAGAGCTACACCTTC
CASSPRTPVIKSYTF
>TRBJ2-3|few|TRBV4-3|.
TGCGCCAGCAGCCAGAGCCAGGGTAGCACAGATACGCAGTATTTT
CASSQSQGSTDTQYF
>TRBJ2-5|.|TRBV6-2/TRBV6-3|.
TGTGCCAGCAGTTACATTGCGGACCCAGGGCGAGAGACCCAGTACTTC
CASSYIADPGRETQYF
>TRBJ1-4|many|TRBV9|TRBD1
TGTGCCAGCAGCGTGTCAGGGGGCGCTACTAATGAAAAACTGTTTTTT
CASSVSGGATNEKLFF
>TRBJ2-1|few|TRBV18|TRBD1
TGTGCCACGTCGCCAGCTCACCACTGGCAGGGGGCAGCAGGTGAGCAGTTCTTC
CATSPAHHWQGAAGEQFF
>TRBJ2-3|once|TRBV20-1|.
TGCTGTGCTAGCATCGCTCCTAGCACAGATACGCAGTATTTT
CCASIAPSTDTQYF
>TRBJ2-5|.|TRBV29-1|TRBD1
TGCAGCGTTTTAACCCGGGACAGGGGGCGGATTGGAGAGACCCAGTACTTC
CSVLTRDRGRIGETQYF
>TRBJ1-1|few|TRBV7-9|.
TGTGCCAGCAGCTTTTCAGGTTCTGAAGCTTTCTTT
CASSFSGSEAFF
>TRBJ2-7|many|TRBV28|.
TGTGCCAGCAGTCTTACCGGGACGGGTAAATTCGAGCAGTACTTC
CASSLTGTGKFEQYF
>TRBJ2-3|few|TRBV18|.
TGTGCCAGCTCACCGGACATACGCACAGATACGCAGTATTTT
CASSPDIRTDTQYF
>TRBJ2-1|.|TRBV21-1|.
TGTGCCAGCAGCTCCCCCGGGACCATCAATGAGCAGTTCTTC
CASSSPGTINEQFF
>TRBJ2-7|few|TRBV12-3/TRBV12-4|TRBD1
TGTGCCAGCAGGGCCGGGACAGGGAACTACGAGCAGTACTTC
CASRAGTGNYEQYF
>TRBJ2-5|once|TRBV28|.
TGTGCCAGCAGGACACCCGCCCAAGAGACCCAGTACTTC
CASRTPAQETQYF
>TRBJ2-7|few|TRBV15|.
TGTGCCACCAGCAGGGACACCCCGTACTACGAGCAGTACTTC
CATSRDTPYYEQYF
>TRBJ2-5|.|TRBV5-5|.
TGTGCCAGCAGCTGGCCAAAAGAGACCCAGTACTTC
CASSWPKETQYF
>TRBJ1-1|.|TRBV29-1|.
TGCAGCGTTGAAATCTTTGGGGGCCACACTGAAGCTTTCTTT
CSVEIFGGHTEAFF
>TRBJ2-1|few|TRBV20-1|.
TGCAGTGCTACCCGTCAGGGAGCCTATTCCAATGAGCAGTTCTTC
CSATRQGAYSNEQFF
>TRBJ1-5|few|TRBV24-1|.
TGTGCCACCAGTGACCATATCTCGACAGGCTCAAATCAGCCCCAGCATTTT
CATSDHISTGSNQPQHF
>TRBJ2-7|few|TRBV10-3|.
TGTGCCATCAGTGAAAGAGACACCACCTACGAGCAGTACTTC
CAISERDTTYEQYF
>TRBJ2-7|.|TRBV5-1|TRBD1
TGCGCCAGCAGGTCCCACAGGGACAGGGCAGGCTACGAGCAGTACTTC
CASRSHRDRAGYEQYF
>TRBJ2-7|few|TRBV5-1|.
TGCGCCAGCAGCTTGGACAGGAGGTCCCCTTACGAGCAGTACTTC
CASSLDRRSPYEQYF
>TRBJ1-3|.|TRBV7-2|.
TGTGCCAGCAGCCCCGCGGGGGGGCTCTCTGGAAACACCATATATTTT
CASSPAGGLSGNTIYF
>TRBJ2-1|few|TRBV7-8|TRBD2
TGTGCCAGCAGCTTAGCCGGGACTAGCGGGTTTGAGCAGTTCTTC
CASSLAGTSGFEQFF
>TRBJ2-5|few|TRBV7-3|TRBD2
TGTGCCAGCAGCTTAACGGGGACTAGCCAAGAGACCCAGTACTTC
CASSLTGTSQETQYF
>TRBJ2-7|.|TRBV11-1|.
TGTGCCAGCAGCGTCTACAGCGCCTCCTACGAGCAGTACTTC
CASSVYSASYEQYF
>TRBJ2-2|.|TRBV2|.
TGTGCCAGCAGTGAAAGAGGGGACACCGGGGAGCTGTTTTTT
CASSERGDTGELFF
>TRBJ2-4|few|TRBV6-1|.
TGTGCCAGTAACGAGCAGGGGATCTTCGGGTTTCGGTACTTC
CASNEQGIFGFRYF
>TRBJ2-7|.|TRBV29-1|TRBD1
TGCAGCGTGACGCCGGGGACAGCCTACGAGCAGTACTTC
CSVTPGTAYEQYF
>TRBJ1-5|few|TRBV20-1|.
TGCAGTGCTAGAGATGTGGCGGCGCATAAGCCCCAGCATTTT
CSARDVAAHKPQHF
>TRBJ2-7|.|TRBV2|TRBD2
TGTGCCAGCAGGGCCTCCACTGGACTAGCGGTATCCTACGAGCAGTACTTC
CASRASTGLAVSYEQYF
>TRBJ2-1|.|TRBV20-1|TRBD1
TGCAGTGCTAGATACAGGGGTCAGCAGTTCTTC
CSARYRGQQFF
>TRBJ2-2|few|TRBV3-1|TRBD1
TGTGCCAGCAGCCAAGGACAGGGGGCTATCACCGGGGAGCTGTTTTTT
CASSQGQGAITGELFF
>TRBJ2-3|few|TRBV5-1|TRBD2
TGCGCCAGCAGCTGGGAGGGCCCGGGGGTCATAGATACGCAGTATTTT
CASSWEGPGVIDTQYF
>TRBJ2-2|.|TRBV18|TRBD1
TGTGCCAGCACCCCCTATCGACAGGGGTCCTACACCGGGGAGCTGTTTTTT
CASTPYRQGSYTGELFF